This T cell receptor (beta chain) is drawn from a study of shared clonotypes between healthy human individuals. Study results and caveats: The low donor count limited represented genetic and exposure-history diversity. Memory subsets generally showed smaller estimated richness than naive subsets did.

Adult donors, all healthy and HIV-negative, had no recent acute infections or vaccinations. A CD45RA-negative memory subset and a CD45RA+ naive subset were separated from the CD4+ cells. Here immunoSEQ multiplex PCR was the method, and the copy in TCRdb shows in-frame clones only, minus some. Among approximately 1,500,000 clones, roughly 98% were seen once, and the ten largest hold about 0.45%. On this clone: Its antigen is unidentified.

This CDR3 spans 14 amino acids. The V end lost 6 bases, the J end lost 4 bases, and 15 bases lay between the germline ends. The germline V gene encodes CDR1 SGHRS and CDR2 YFSETQ. This receptor was obtained from a man aged 25-45 years in good health. The chain employs TRBV5-1 and TRBJ2-3; possibly TRBD1 for D (6 bases). Sequenced input: naive CD4+ T cells sorted from blood. The subset is: CD45RA+ positively selected. DNA for the CDR3: TGCGCCAGCACCGGAGGCAGGGGAGCAGATACGCAGTATTTT. This sequence encodes CASTGGRGADTQYF.